One sample yielded the 14 T cell receptor beta chains listed below, sequenced in a study of T cell responses to AZD1222 COVID-19 vaccine. The data were produced by immunoSEQ multiplex PCR, yet TCRdb's version contains in-frame clones alone and is incomplete. Among about 150,000 clones listed, around 92% were seen once. The sample consisted of peripheral blood, taken 28 days after the second AZD1222 dose. The origin of the receptors is an adult who received the AZD1222 COVID-19 vaccine.

The chain carries TRBV28 and TRBJ1-4; 7 nucleotides agree with TRBD1. The germline CDR1 and CDR2 sequences are MDHEN and SYDVKM. V was pared by 4 bases and J by 8 bases, with 7 bases of the junction left unmatched. The CDR3 length is 14 residues. The CDR3 coding sequence is TGTGCCAGCAGTTCCCGGAGGGGACAGGAAAAACTGTTTTTT. Its protein is CASSSRRGQEKLFF. Variable domain in full (rest from reference TRBV28 and TRBJ1-4): DVKVTQSSRYLVKRTGEKVFLECVQDMDHENMFWYRQDPGLGLRLIYFSYDVKMKEKGDIPEGYSVSREKKERFSLILESASTNQTSMYLCASSSRRGQEKLFFGSGTQLSVL.

V and J are TRBV11-2 and TRBJ2-1; D is uncertain. This CDR3 is built from 13 residues. V was clipped by 2 bases and J by 4 bases, with 6 bases between them. In germline, CDR1 is SGHAT, CDR2 FQNNGV. CDR3 in amino acids: CASSLWPYNEQFF. CDR3 nucleotides: TGTGCCAGCAGCTTATGGCCTTACAATGAGCAGTTCTTC.

The rearrangement joins TRBV6-2 or TRBV6-3 to TRBJ2-7; possible D gene TRBD2, 5 bases. The CDR3 totals 14 residues. Trimming took 1 base from V and 0 from J, leaving 7 bases between them. CDR1 and CDR2 from the germline V gene are MNHEY and SVGEGT. CDR3 DNA sequence: TGTGCCAGCAGTTACTTGGAGGACTCCTACGAGCAGTACTTC. It is translated as CASSYLEDSYEQYF.

The V call is TRBV19, the J call TRBJ1-1; a possible D gene is TRBD1 (5 bases). V was shortened by 3 bases and J by 7 bases, with 15 bases between the two germline ends. This CDR3 contains 14 residues. Germline lookup yields CDR1 LNHDA and CDR2 SQIVND (reference sequence). The CDR3 sequence: CASSILGGIGEAFF. In DNA, the CDR3 is TGTGCCAGTAGTATCTTGGGGGGAATCGGTGAAGCTTTCTTT.

This clone was detected only a few times. The chain has TRBV30 and TRBJ1-2; 7 nucleotides match TRBD1. This CDR3 has 11 residues. The ends lost 7 bases at V and 6 bases at J; junction bases unmatched: 5. Germline loops: CDR1 GTSNPN, CDR2 SVGIG (reference sequence). CDR3 residues: CASRGSNGYTF. CDR3 DNA: TGTGCCTCCAGGGGGAGCAATGGCTACACCTTC.

The chain is built from TRBV9 and TRBJ2-3; D ambiguous. From germline, CDR1 is SGDLS and CDR2 YYNGEE. This CDR3 is 13 amino acids long. The V end was cut by 4 bases, the J end by 5 bases, with 11 bases between. CDR3 loop: CASSPAYGDTQYF. The CDR3 DNA sequence: TGTGCCAGCAGCCCCGCGTATGGAGATACGCAGTATTTT.

The rearrangement links TRBV19 to TRBJ2-5; D is perhaps TRBD2 (6 bases). The CDR3 sequence is 14 residues long. Germline V lookup: CDR1 LNHDA, CDR2 SQIVND (reference sequence). V was clipped by 7 bases and J by 4 bases, with 16 bases between them. The CDR3 here is CASKEVGRSETQYF. The CDR3 DNA sequence: TGTGCCAGTAAGGAGGTTGGGAGGTCAGAGACCCAGTACTTC.

Only one count was recorded for this clone. The chain joins TRBV4-1 to TRBJ2-2; 7 bases line up with TRBD2. The V gene's germline CDR1 is MGHRA and CDR2 YSYEKL. V shed 3 bases and J 4 bases; nucleotides not matched to a gene: 11. The CDR3 extends over 17 amino acids. CDR3 bases: TGCGCCAGCAGCCAGGTCTGGGCGGGAGAGGTCACCGGGGAGCTGTTTTTT. Encoded protein: CASSQVWAGEVTGELFF.

The chain recombines TRBV11-2 with TRBJ1-5; no clear D gene. This CDR3 is built from 16 residues. Trimming took off 3 bases at V and 0 bases at J, with 12 bases between the two ends. Germline V lookup: CDR1 SGHAT, CDR2 FQNNGV. The CDR3 bases are TGTGCCAGCAGCTTCCTAACGGGTAATAGCAATCAGCCCCAGCATTTT. Translation gives CASSFLTGNSNQPQHF.

This chain uses TRBV11-2 with TRBJ2-7; 8 bases match TRBD2. The germline V gene has CDR1 SGHAT and CDR2 FQNNGV. J gave up 1 base and V 4 bases, and 6 bases lay outside the gene matches. The length of the CDR3 is 15 residues. CDR3 region: CASSSRLAWSYEQYF. CDR3 coding DNA: TGTGCCAGCAGCTCCCGACTAGCGTGGTCCTACGAGCAGTACTTC.

The genes are TRBV19 and TRBJ1-1, with unresolved D. The CDR3 consists of 15 residues. Deletions cut 5 bases from V and 3 bases from J, with 16 bases between. Germline V CDR1 and CDR2: LNHDA, SQIVND (reference sequence). CDR3 protein: CASSFGWRRDTEAFF. Here the CDR3 DNA reads TGTGCCAGTAGTTTCGGATGGAGACGGGACACTGAAGCTTTCTTT.

The rearrangement joins TRBV3-1 (or the pseudogene TRBV3-2) to TRBJ2-5; D is unresolved. Trimming took 4 bases from V and 7 from J, leaving 25 bases between them. Germline V lookup: CDR1 LGHDT, CDR2 YNNKEL (reference sequence). The CDR3 is 17 amino acids. CDR3 sequence reads: CASSPPFPAERALTQYF. DNA for the CDR3: TGTGCCAGCAGCCCCCCCTTCCCCGCGGAGCGAGCGTTGACCCAGTACTTC.

The CDR3 here is CSVGLFNEQFF. In DNA form, the CDR3 reads TGCAGCGTCGGCCTATTCAATGAGCAGTTCTTC. V and J are TRBV29-1 and TRBJ2-1; D ambiguous. The CDR3 totals 11 residues. Germline CDR1 and CDR2: SQVTM and ANQGSEA. V was trimmed by 6 bases and J by 6 bases, leaving 9 bases between them.

J is TRBJ1-1 and V is TRBV7-9, with unresolved D. Germline CDR1 and CDR2: SEHNR and FQNEAQ (reference sequence). The V and J ends lost 1 base and 1 base respectively, with 7 bases between them. The CDR3 spans 14 residues. CDR3 protein: CASSLVRTNTEAFF. The DNA of the CDR3 is TGTGCCAGCAGCTTAGTCAGGACGAACACTGAAGCTTTCTTT.